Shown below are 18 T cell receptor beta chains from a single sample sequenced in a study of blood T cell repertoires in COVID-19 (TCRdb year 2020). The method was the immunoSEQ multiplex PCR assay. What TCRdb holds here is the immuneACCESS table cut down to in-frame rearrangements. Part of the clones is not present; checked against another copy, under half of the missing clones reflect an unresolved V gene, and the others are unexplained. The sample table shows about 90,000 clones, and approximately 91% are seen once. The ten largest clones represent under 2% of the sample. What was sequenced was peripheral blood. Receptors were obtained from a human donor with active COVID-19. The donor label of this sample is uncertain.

The CDR3 region is CASSSLGLNSYEQYF. As DNA, the CDR3 is TGTGCCAGCAGCTCCCTTGGACTGAACTCCTACGAGCAGTACTTC. J is TRBJ2-7 and V is TRBV5-6; TRBD2 might be the D (5 bases). Germline CDR1 is SGHDT and CDR2 is YYEEEE. This CDR3 contains 15 residues. Trimming removed 3 bases at V and 0 bases at J, with 13 bases between. Together with reference TRBV5-6 and TRBJ2-7, the CDR3 gives the full variable domain: DAGVTQSPTHLIKTRGQQVTLRCSPKSGHDTVSWYQQALGQGPQFIFQYYEEEERQRGNFPDRFSGHQFPNYSSELNVNALLLGDSALYLCASSSLGLNSYEQYFGPGTRLTVT.

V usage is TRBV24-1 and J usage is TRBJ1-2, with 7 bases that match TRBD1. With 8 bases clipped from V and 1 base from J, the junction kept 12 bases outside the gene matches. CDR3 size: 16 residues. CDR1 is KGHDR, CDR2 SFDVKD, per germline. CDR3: CATKNPPGQCNYGYTF. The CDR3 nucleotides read TGTGCCACCAAAAACCCCCCGGGACAGTGTAACTATGGCTACACCTTC.

CDR3 region: CASSLPGQGAYEQYF. Here the CDR3 DNA reads TGCGCCAGCAGCCTGCCGGGACAGGGGGCTTACGAGCAGTACTTC. This chain links TRBV5-1 with TRBJ2-7, with 12 bases that match TRBD1. The germline V gene encodes CDR1 SGHRS and CDR2 YFSETQ. Unmatched junction bases numbered 6, after V lost 4 bases and J lost 4 bases. The CDR3 extends over 15 amino acids.

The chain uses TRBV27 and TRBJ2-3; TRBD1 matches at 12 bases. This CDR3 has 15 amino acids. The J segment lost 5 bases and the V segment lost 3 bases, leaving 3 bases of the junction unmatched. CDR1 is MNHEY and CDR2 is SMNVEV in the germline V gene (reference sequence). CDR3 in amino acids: CASSFGTGGQDTQYF. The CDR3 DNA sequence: TGTGCCAGCAGTTTTGGGACAGGGGGCCAAGATACGCAGTATTTT.

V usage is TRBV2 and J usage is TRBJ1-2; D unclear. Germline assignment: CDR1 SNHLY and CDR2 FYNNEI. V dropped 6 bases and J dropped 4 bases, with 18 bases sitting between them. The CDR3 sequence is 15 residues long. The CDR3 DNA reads TGTGCCAGCAGGCCCAGTGTCACAGAATTCTATGGCTACACCTTC. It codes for CASRPSVTEFYGYTF.

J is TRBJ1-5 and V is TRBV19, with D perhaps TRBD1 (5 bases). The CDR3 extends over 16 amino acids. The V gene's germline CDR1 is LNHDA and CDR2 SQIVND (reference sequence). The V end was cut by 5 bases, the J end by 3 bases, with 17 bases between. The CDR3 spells CASSSQRQPANQPQHF. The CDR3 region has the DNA TGTGCCAGTAGTTCCCAGCGACAGCCAGCCAATCAGCCCCAGCATTTT. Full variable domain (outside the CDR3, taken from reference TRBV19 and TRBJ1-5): DGGITQSPKYLFRKEGQNVTLSCEQNLNHDAMYWYRQDPGQGLRLIYYSQIVNDFQKGDIAEGYSVSREKKESFPLTVTSAQKNPTAFYLCASSSQRQPANQPQHFGDGTRLSIL.

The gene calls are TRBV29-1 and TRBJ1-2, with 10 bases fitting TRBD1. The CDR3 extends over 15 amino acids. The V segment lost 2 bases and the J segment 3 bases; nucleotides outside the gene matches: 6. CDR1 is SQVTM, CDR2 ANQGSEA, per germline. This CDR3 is CSVEIGTGEYYGYTF. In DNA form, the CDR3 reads TGCAGCGTTGAAATCGGGACAGGGGAATACTATGGCTACACCTTC.

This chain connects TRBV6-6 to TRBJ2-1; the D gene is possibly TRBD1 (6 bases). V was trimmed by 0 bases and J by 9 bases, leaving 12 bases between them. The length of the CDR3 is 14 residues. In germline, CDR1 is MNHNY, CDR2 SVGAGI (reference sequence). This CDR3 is CASSYSTWGPEQFF. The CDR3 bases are TGTGCCAGCAGTTACTCGACTTGGGGGCCTGAGCAGTTCTTC.

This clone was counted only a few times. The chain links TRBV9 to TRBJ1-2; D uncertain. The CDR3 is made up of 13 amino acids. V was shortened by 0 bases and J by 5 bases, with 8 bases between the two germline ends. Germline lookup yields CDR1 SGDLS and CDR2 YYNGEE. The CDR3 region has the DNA TGTGCCAGCAGCGTAGGTCTCACTTATGGCTACACCTTC. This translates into CASSVGLTYGYTF.

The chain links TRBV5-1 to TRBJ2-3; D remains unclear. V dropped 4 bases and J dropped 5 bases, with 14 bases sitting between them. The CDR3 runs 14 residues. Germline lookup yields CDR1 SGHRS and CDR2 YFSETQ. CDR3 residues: CASSDNVEGDTQYF. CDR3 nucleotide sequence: TGCGCCAGCAGCGACAACGTAGAAGGAGATACGCAGTATTTT.

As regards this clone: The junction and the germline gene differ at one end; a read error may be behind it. The CDR3 region is CASREGASEAFF. For the CDR3, the DNA is TGTGCCAGCAGGGAAGGCGCCTCAGAAGCTTTCTTT. This rearrangement joins TRBV2 to TRBJ1-1; D is undetermined. The CDR3 runs to 12 residues. Germline V gene data show CDR1 as SNHLY and CDR2 as FYNNEI.

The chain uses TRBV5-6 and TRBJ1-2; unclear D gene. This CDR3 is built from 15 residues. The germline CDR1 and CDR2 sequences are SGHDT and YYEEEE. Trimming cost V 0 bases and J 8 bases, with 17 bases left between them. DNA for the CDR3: TGTGCCAGCAGCTTGGTAGCGGCGGCTATTAGCGGCTACACCTTC. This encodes CASSLVAAAISGYTF.

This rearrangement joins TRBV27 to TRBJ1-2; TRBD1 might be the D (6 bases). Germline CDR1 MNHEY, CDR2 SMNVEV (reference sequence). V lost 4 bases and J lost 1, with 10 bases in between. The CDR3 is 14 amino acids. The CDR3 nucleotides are TGTGCCAGCAGTTCACAGGGTCTTAACTATGGCTACACCTTC. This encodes CASSSQGLNYGYTF.

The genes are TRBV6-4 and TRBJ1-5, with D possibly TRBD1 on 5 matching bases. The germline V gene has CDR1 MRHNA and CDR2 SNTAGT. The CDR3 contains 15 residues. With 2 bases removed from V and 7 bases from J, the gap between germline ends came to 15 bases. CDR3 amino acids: CASSDEAGRGQPQHF. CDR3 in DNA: TGTGCCAGCAGTGACGAGGCAGGGAGGGGCCAGCCCCAGCATTTT.

The CDR3 spells CASSITGGLPYGYTF. CDR3 in DNA: TGTGCCAGCAGCATTACAGGGGGCCTACCCTATGGCTACACCTTC. The chain uses TRBV9 and TRBJ1-2; 9 positions match TRBD1. J was trimmed by 4 bases and V by 4 bases; bases with no gene match: 8. The CDR3 contains 15 residues. Germline values: CDR1 SGDLS, CDR2 YYNGEE.

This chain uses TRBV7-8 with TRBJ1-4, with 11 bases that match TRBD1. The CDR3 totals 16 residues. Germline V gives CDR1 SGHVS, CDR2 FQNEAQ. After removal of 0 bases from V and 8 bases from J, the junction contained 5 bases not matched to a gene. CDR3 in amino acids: CASSLASGQGEEKLFF. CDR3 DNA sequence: TGTGCCAGCAGCTTAGCTTCGGGACAGGGGGAAGAAAAACTGTTTTTT.

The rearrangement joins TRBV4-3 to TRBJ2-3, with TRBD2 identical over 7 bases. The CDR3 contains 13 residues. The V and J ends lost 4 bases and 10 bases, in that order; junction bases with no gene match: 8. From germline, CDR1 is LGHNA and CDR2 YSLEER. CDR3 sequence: CASSRDRGVAQYF. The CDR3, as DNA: TGCGCCAGCAGCCGGGACCGGGGGGTAGCGCAGTATTTT.

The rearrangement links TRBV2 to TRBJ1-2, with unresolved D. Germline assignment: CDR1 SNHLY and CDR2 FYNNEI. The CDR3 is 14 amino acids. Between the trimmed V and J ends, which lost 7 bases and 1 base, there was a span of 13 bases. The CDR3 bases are TGTGCCAGCAACTCCGAACGGGTTAACTATGGCTACACCTTC. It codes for CASNSERVNYGYTF.